This T cell receptor (beta chain) emerged from a study of shared clonotypes between healthy human individuals. Division of CD4+ cells produced a CD45RA+ naive subset and a CD45RA-negative memory subset. Notes on the study in general: Larger richness was generally estimated for naive than memory subsets.

This clone has a single count. Its target is not known. Libraries were prepared by immunoSEQ multiplex PCR; TCRdb keeps only in-frame clonotypes and omits some of them. The data contain some 1 million clones, roughly 80% of them singletons. The germline V gene has CDR1 LNHNV and CDR2 YYDKDF (reference sequence). Losses at the gene ends were 6 bases for V and 11 bases for J; bases not matched to a gene: 6. The CDR3 spans 12 residues. The clonotype originates from a young man in good health. The sample taken for sequencing was memory CD4+ T cells sorted from blood. Subset reported: CD45RA-negative fraction. The V call is TRBV15, the J call TRBJ1-4; 7 nucleotides align to TRBD1. Here the CDR3 DNA reads TGTGCCACCAGTCAGTCACAGGGGAAACTGTTTTTT. Residues: CATSQSQGKLFF.